One T cell receptor beta chain is described in this entry. The target of this receptor is not known. Base qualities are not at hand, and no much larger clone is one base apart. Libraries were built with RT-PCR. Sequencing used a NextSeq 550. The public reads were reanalyzed by TCRdb: fastp trimming at Q25, MiXCR alignment, in-frame beta chains only. Here each entry gathers all rows of one CDR3 protein and keeps the most common genes and DNA. The sample contains about a million distinct CDR3 sequences, approximately 19% of them found a single time. The ten largest clones represent about 6% of the sample. The sample comes from a study of patients and donors after allogeneic stem cell transplantation (dated by TCRdb to about 2020). From V the trimming removes 10 bases and from J it removes 1 base, while the gene matches leave 5 bases of the junction unaccounted for. The germline V gene specifies MNHNS as CDR1 and SASEGT as CDR2. There are 14 amino acids in the CDR3, from cysteine to phenylalanine inclusive. Here the CDR3 DNA is all that survives: 42 bases in frame from base 1.

The sample was blood, either unsorted or a sorted T cell fraction (not recorded which). Recombination joined TRBV6-1 with TRBJ2-2, with 8 bases aligning to TRBD2. This sequence was found in a human donor who was either an allogeneic HSCT recipient or a stem cell or donor lymphocyte infusion donor (not recorded which). It is not recorded whose cells these are; they may come from a transplant donor. In nucleotide form, the sequence is TGTGCCACCAAACTAGCGGAGAACACCGGGGAGCTGTTTTTT. Translated, it gives CATKLAENTGELFF.